The T cell receptor beta chain under discussion was sequenced for a study of OX40 agonist ivuxolimab in advanced cancers. About the full investigation: Ivuxolimab, which targeted the costimulatory receptor OX40 (CD134), was an agonistic, fully human IgG2 monoclonal antibody. Intravenous ivuxolimab was administered to patients every 2 weeks at six dose levels: 0.01, 0.1, 0.3, 1.5, 3 and 10 mg/kg. Among the approximately 50 dose-escalation patients, about 19 had hepatocellular carcinoma, roughly 15 melanoma, 9 renal cell carcinoma and 9 head and neck cancer. In the dose-escalation cohort, 82.7% of patients were male, and the mean age was around 60 years, with a range of about 23 to 90. Prior anti-PD-1, anti-PD-L1 or anti-CTLA-4 therapy was permitted, and about 40% of dose-escalation patients had received checkpoint inhibitors. Partial responses were achieved by three dose-escalation patients, of whom one had hepatocellular carcinoma and two had cutaneous melanoma. Peripheral TCRbeta sequencing was intended to test whether TCR sequence diversity was altered and clonal T-cell expansion was caused by ivuxolimab. The paper covers the monotherapy dose-escalation part of the phase I ivuxolimab trial, which included N of about 56 patients. The paper's findings and limits, for the study overall: At doses of 0.1 to 3.0 mg/kg, clonal expansion of both CD4+ and CD8+ blood T cells was observed from baseline to week 6. Low levels of normalized T-cell clonal expansion were also seen in some nonresponding patients. In the 0.1-3.0 mg/kg groups, partial responders had among the lowest normalized peripheral clonal expansion, particularly in CD8+ T cells. After ivuxolimab, more expanded clones were found on average in CD8+ T cells than in CD4+ T cells. The antigen specificity of the clonally expanded peripheral T cells was not determined.

Patients with a history of autoimmune disease or receiving systemic immunosuppression were excluded from the trial. Peripheral blood for TCR sequencing was collected from all dose cohorts at baseline, on cycle 4 day 1, and on cycle 7 day 1. Samples were obtained from an open-label, multicenter, first-in-human phase I dose-escalation trial of ivuxolimab. Adults with locally advanced or metastatic melanoma, renal cell, hepatocellular, or head and neck squamous cell carcinoma were enrolled in the trial. Before TCR sequencing, CD4+ and CD8+ T cells were separately sorted from peripheral blood. From a lookup of the germline V gene, CDR1 and CDR2 are SGHRS and YFSETQ. From the cysteine through the phenylalanine, the CDR3 covers 16 amino acids. Here the CDR3 DNA is all that survives: 48 bases in frame from base 1. V is cut back by 2 bases and J by 3 bases, with 7 bases in the junction unmatched. Genomic DNA was isolated from the sorted cells so that the TCRbeta CDR3 region could be sequenced. The immunoSEQ Assay was used for sequencing of TCRbeta CDR3 regions. The clones in this table, taken by TCRdb from immuneACCESS, are in-frame only. Not every clone is retained; where verified, under half of the shortfall comes from an unresolved V gene, and the cause of the rest is unknown. Across this sample there are about 70,000 clones, with about four fifths seen only once. Jointly, the top ten make up 6.7% of the sample.

Note on this clone: Its specific antigen is unknown. No much larger clone exists at a distance of one base, and base qualities are not known.

The rearranged segments are TRBV5-1 and TRBJ2-7, with TRBD1 identical over 11 junction bases. The starting material was CD4+ or CD8+ T cells sorted from blood, obtained in a trial of the OX40 agonist ivuxolimab. The source is an adult with an advanced solid tumor such as melanoma, head and neck, liver or kidney cancer. The nucleotide sequence is TGCGCCAGCAGCTTCTCGGGGACAGGGGGAAACTACGAGCAGTACTTC. This encodes CASSFSGTGGNYEQYF.